This entry lists 10 T cell receptor beta chains sequenced from one sample in a study of blood T cells in healthy people across ages (dated by TCRdb to between 2014 and 2017). The library was generated by 5' RACE. Sequencer: Illumina HiSeq 2500. A second PCR of about 6 to 12 cycles was performed with a sample-barcoded 5' primer and a J-beta primer mix. The public reads were run again by TCRdb, first through fastp at Q25 and then through MiXCR, and only productive beta chains were kept. Each entry merges the rows of one CDR3 protein and shows their most common DNA and genes. This sample gives hundreds of thousands of distinct CDR3 sequences in total; approximately 40% of them show up just once. Approximately 31% of the sample is in the top ten clones. Sequenced input: blood. These TCRs come from a man aged 80 or over in good health.

V and J are TRBV20-1 and TRBJ2-2; the match to TRBD1 covers 7 bases. The CDR3 runs to 14 residues. Trimming took 6 bases from V and 3 from J; bases not matched to a gene: 7. The germline gives CDR1 DFQATT, CDR2 SNEGSKA (reference sequence). DNA for the CDR3: TGCAGTGCCACTGACAGGGCGGACACCGGGGAGCTGTTTTTT. Translation: CSATDRADTGELFF.

About this clonotype: A much larger clone differs by one base, so this may be a read error. This CDR3 is CASTLTGVINTQYF. The CDR3, as DNA: TGTGCCAGCACACTAACGGGAGTGATAAATACCCAGTACTTC. The rearrangement links TRBV9 to TRBJ2-4; D might be TRBD2 (6 bases). Trimming left V 6 bases short and J 13 bases short, with 23 bases between. Germline V gene sequence: CDR1 SGDLS, CDR2 YYNGEE. The CDR3 has 14 residues.

The genes are TRBV10-3 and TRBJ2-5, with 11 bases identical to TRBD1. V shed 0 bases and J 6 bases; nucleotides not matched to a gene: 3. CDR1 and CDR2 from the germline V gene are ENHRY and SYGVKD. The CDR3 is 15 amino acids. The CDR3 region has the DNA TGTGCCATCAGTGAGTCGGGACAGGGGGAACAGACCCAGTACTTC. Encoded protein: CAISESGQGEQTQYF.

Worth noting for this clonotype: One end of the junction fails to match germline, which may point to a read error. The genes are TRBV7-9 and TRBJ2-4; D call uncertain. The end of the DNA is better explained by TRBJ2-7, so the J call may be wrong. This CDR3 region has 14 residues. Germline CDR1 SEHNR, CDR2 FQNEAQ (reference sequence). CDR3 DNA sequence: TGTGCCGGCAGATCGGGCGCCAGCTCCTACGAGCAGTACTTC. Translated, it gives CAGRSGASSYEQYF.

This clonotype was counted a single time. The chain carries TRBV19 and TRBJ2-5; a weak D match, TRBD1 (5 bases). Deletions cut 3 bases from V and 5 bases from J, with 10 bases between. Germline V gene lookup returns CDR1 LNHDA and CDR2 SQIVND (reference sequence). The CDR3 has 13 amino acids. CDR3 sequence reads: CASSISTAETQYF. CDR3 bases: TGTGCCAGTAGTATTTCGACAGCGGAGACCCAGTACTTC.

On this clonotype itself: A much larger clone is a single base away; this may be a read error. The chain joins TRBV4-3 to TRBJ2-2; either TRBD1 or TRBD2 may fit D (5 bases each). The CDR3 extends over 15 amino acids. Per germline, CDR1 LGHNA and CDR2 YSLEER. V was clipped by 4 bases and J by 6 bases, with 15 bases between them. DNA of the CDR3: TGCGCCAGCAGCCTCCAGCGCCGGGGCGCCGGGGAGCTGTTTTTT. Translating it yields CASSLQRRGAGELFF.

V gene TRBV30 combines with J gene TRBJ2-1, with TRBD2 matching over 7 bases. Unmatched junction bases numbered 9, after V lost 3 bases and J lost 10 bases. Germline-derived CDR1 and CDR2 are GTSNPN and SVGIG (reference sequence). This CDR3 region has 13 residues. CDR3 sequence: CAWRLAVHREQFF. The CDR3 DNA sequence: TGTGCCTGGAGGCTAGCGGTCCACAGGGAGCAGTTCTTC.

This clonotype appeared many times. This chain uses TRBV12-3 or TRBV12-4 with TRBJ2-1, with 7 nucleotides matching TRBD2. V shed 6 bases and J 0 bases; nucleotides not matched to a gene: 5. The CDR3 contains 15 residues. The CDR3 is CASRPTSVSYNEQFF. The CDR3 DNA is TGTGCCAGCAGGCCTACTAGCGTCTCCTACAATGAGCAGTTCTTC.

This clonotype was found many times. The chain recombines TRBV30 with TRBJ2-5; D remains ambiguous. V was cut by 3 bases and J by 5 bases, with 10 bases left in between. CDR1 is GTSNPN and CDR2 is SVGIG in the germline V gene (reference sequence). CDR3 length equals 12 residues. The CDR3 sequence is CAWSPNWETQYF. CDR3 DNA sequence: TGTGCCTGGAGCCCAAACTGGGAGACCCAGTACTTC.

This clonotype was recorded at least ten times. V and J are TRBV12-3 or TRBV12-4 and TRBJ1-1; a weak D match, TRBD1 (6 bases). V was cut by 3 bases and J by 1 base, with 9 bases left in between. The CDR3 loop spans 14 amino acids. In DNA form, the CDR3 reads TGTGCCAGCAGTTTCGGACAGTGGAACACTGAAGCTTTCTTT. This codes for CASSFGQWNTEAFF.